This T cell receptor (beta chain) derives from a study of T cells in Graves' hyperthyroidism and ophthalmopathy. Regarding the study as a whole: The authors' 13 V-J model separated ophthalmopathy from stable hyperthyroidism.

Worth noting for this clonotype: The antigen is unknown.

Uncontrolled infection, other autoimmune disease, pregnancy or lactation barred patients from enrollment. The authors took PBMCs from over 8.5 ml fresh peripheral blood. Germline-derived CDR1 and CDR2 are MNHNS and SASEGT. V was shortened by 6 bases and J by 2 bases, with 16 bases between the two germline ends. The CDR3 is made up of 15 amino acids. Template material for amplifying TCR beta CDR3 regions consisted of RNA transcripts. Initially, a first-round RT-PCR of the TCR CDR3 employed the HTBI primer set. Each CDR3 protein is one row after TCRdb ran MiXCR on the multiplex PCR reads. The data contain hundreds of thousands of distinct CDR3 sequences, under 15% of them singletons.

This receptor was identified in a woman aged 40 to 55 with Graves' ophthalmopathy. The sequenced sample consisted of blood. The V call is TRBV6-1, the J call TRBJ1-2; D unclear. In DNA form, the CDR3 reads TGTGCCAGCAGCGCCTCTAAGGAGGTCAACTATGGCTACACCTTC. Protein sequence: CASSASKEVNYGYTF.